This T cell receptor (beta chain) was found in a study of vaccination and CD4 T cells after COVID-19 (dated by TCRdb to 2022 to 2024). With regard to the full study: The convalescent cohort included six males and four females, with two Hispanic individuals, seven Caucasians, two Asians and one multiracial person. Post-COVID blood samples from convalescent patients were collected a median of about 110 days after diagnosis, with a range of roughly 30 to 170 days. Memory CD4+ T cell crossreactivity between SARS-CoV-2 and common cold coronavirus spike proteins was assessed at the TCR clonotype level in an earlier paper using these donors. Control cultures used a CEFX viral epitope pool as positive control, an HIV-1 Nef peptide pool as negative control, or no peptide. Two doses of either the Pfizer-BioNTech BNT162b2 vaccine (n=8) or the Moderna mRNA-1273 vaccine (n=2) were administered to participants. For stimulating the cultures, overlapping spike peptide pools were used, derived from SARS-CoV-2 as well as from the common cold coronaviruses HCoV-NL63, HCoV-OC43 and HCoV-229E. The time from the second vaccine dose to post-vaccine blood sampling had a median of around 72 days and ranged from about 13 to 250 days. The spike-specific CD4+ TCR repertoire was compared before and after mRNA vaccination in 10 COVID-19 convalescent patients and a handful of infection-naive healthy vaccine recipients.

Library method: PCR. DNA from cultured CD4+ T cells was subjected to TCR sequencing with the Oncomine TCR Beta short-read assay at the Johns Hopkins FTIC core. The QIAamp micro DNA kit was used to extract genomic DNA from the cultured CD4+ T cells. The Oncomine TCR Beta libraries from cultured CD4+ T cells were pooled using unique dual indexes and then sequenced on an Illumina iSeq 100. The paper's data handling went like this. Non-productive sequences were removed, and CDR3s not starting with C, not ending with F or W, or shorter than 7 amino acids were discarded. The MANAFEST web application identified antigen-specific clonotypes by comparing peptide-stimulated wells against reference wells and other culture wells. To be called positive, a clone needed an FDR below 0.05, an odds ratio above 5, and a productive frequency above 0.1% in at least two of three replicate wells. A clonotype was classed as cross-reactive if the clonotype showed significant expansion both in SARS-CoV-2 spike wells and in at least one common cold coronavirus spike condition. Using R version 3.6.1, CDR3 homology was evaluated through Levenshtein distances (stringdist) along with unrooted phylogenetic trees (ape). The public reads were reanalyzed by TCRdb: fastp trimming at Q25, MiXCR alignment, in-frame beta chains only. Every distinct CDR3 protein forms one entry, paired with its most common genes and DNA. What appears here as the V and J calls and clone size reflects TCRdb's work, not the paper's. This sample has approximately 9,000 distinct CDR3 sequences in its table, and under 35% of those were observed once. Together, the top ten hold 20% of the sample.

Concerning this clonotype itself: What antigen it recognizes has not been identified. Base qualities are not recorded, but no much larger clone differs from it by a single base.

The treatment or condition label for this specimen denotes: roughly 10-day PBMC culture with coronavirus spike peptide pools or control peptides (ViraFEST assay). CD4+ T cells from unexposed donors were collected before the COVID-19 pandemic (2011-2018). To expand antigen-specific T cells with peptide pools and then pick out the expanded clonotypes through TCR sequencing, the study relied on the ViraFEST assay. Over 1.5 million PBMCs per well were cultured in IMDM with 5% human AB serum and 8 to 10 IU/ml IL-2, plus 10 ug/ml peptide pools. Half of the culture medium was replaced with fresh IL-2-containing medium on days 3 and 7. CD4+ T cells were isolated after approximately ten days of culture through negative selection using the EasySep CD4+ T cell isolation kit. Unexposed donor CD4+ T cells were tested for reactivity to SARS-CoV-2 S and N and four common cold coronavirus spike pools, as cell number allowed. Ficoll-Paque Plus gradient centrifugation was used to isolate PBMCs from whole blood, and the isolated PBMCs were then either used fresh or cryopreserved at -140C. Triplicate wells were generally used for each culture condition. Leukapheresis product for the unexposed donors was bought commercially.

V is clipped by 5 bases and J by 1 base, and the sequence between their germline boundaries is 12 bases long. The CDR3 spans 14 residues, from the cysteine through the phenylalanine. CDR3 DNA is the only sequence kept; it has 42 bases, read in frame from the first base. From the germline V gene (reference sequence), CDR1 is SGHNT and CDR2 is YYREEE. What the work shows at the level of the full study, not this receptor alone: Among convalescent patients, a median around 86% of the SARS-CoV-2-reactive clones seen after vaccination appeared only after vaccination, which suggests priming specific to the vaccine. Only a relatively small number of convalescent patients were included in the study, and early timepoints following natural infection were not analyzed. The median number of SARS-CoV-2-reactive clonotypes rose from under 25 after infection to 35 to 45 after vaccination, but the change was not significant. In convalescent patients, nearly all vaccine-specific clones (304 of 307) were found to be mono-reactive for SARS-CoV-2 spike rather than cross-reactive with common cold coronaviruses.

This receptor chain uses TRBV5-4 and TRBJ1-1; the D gene is perhaps TRBD1, on 6 matching bases. Material: CD4+ T cells from blood, cultured in vitro. The TCR was taken from a human donor in good health. The CDR3 sequence is CASSNTGRNTEAFF. The sequenced DNA is TGTGCCAGCAGTAATACAGGGCGGAACACTGAAGCTTTCTTT.